Listed below are T cell receptor beta chains from one sample, sequenced in a study of T cell repertoires in cytomegalovirus infection. MiXCR was run by TCRdb on the reads, yielding one entry per CDR3 protein. The sample holds under 350,000 distinct CDR3 sequences, less than 25% seen once. These receptors' antigens are unknown. The material was cultured PBMCs, obtained from culture after CMV antigen stimulation. Receptor source: a human donor in good health (CMV status not recorded). Some clones in this sample may be carry-over from other donors' samples. Each CDR3 is given with its conserved first and last residue. D genes are given only for firm matches. Size is omitted from some rows. Given values are once, few, many or a class for expanded clones.

J,D,size,V,DNA,CDR3
TRBJ2-5,.,many,TRBV7-8,TGTGCCAGCAGCTTAGCTGGGCTGGAGACCCAGTACTTC,CASSLAGLETQYF
TRBJ1-2,.,many,TRBV6-2/TRBV6-3,TGTGCCAGCAGTTACTCGGCCCATACAGGAAGCTATGGCTACACCTTC,CASSYSAHTGSYGYTF
TRBJ2-7,.,.,TRBV9,TGTGCCAGCAGCGTAGAGGGGTTCAACGAGCAGTACTTC,CASSVEGFNEQYF
TRBJ2-5,.,.,TRBV11-3,TGTGCCAGCAGCTTAGTGCTAGCGAGCTTCTCCCAAGAGACCCAGTACTTC,CASSLVLASFSQETQYF
TRBJ2-1,.,.,TRBV6-1,TGTGCCAGCAGTGAAACAGGGCCGCGACCGGTTTTCTTC,CASSETGPRPVFF
TRBJ2-5,.,many,TRBV11-2,TGTGTCAGCAGCTTAGTTTCGGGTCCAGCGACCCAGTACTTC,CVSSLVSGPATQYF
TRBJ2-1,.,few,TRBV19,TGTGCCAGTAGTATACAGAACAATGAGCAGTTCTTC,CASSIQNNEQFF
TRBJ2-5,TRBD2,.,TRBV9,TGTGCCAGCAGCGTAGCAGCGGGAGGGAAAGAGACCCAGTACTTC,CASSVAAGGKETQYF
TRBJ2-2,TRBD2,.,TRBV12-3/TRBV12-4,TGTGCCACCCGGCCACTAGCGGGGAAGTTGAACACCGGGGAGCTGTTTTTT,CATRPLAGKLNTGELFF
TRBJ2-5,.,.,TRBV7-6,TGTGCCAGCAGCTTAAGCGGCCGGGGCCGGGGGCAAGAGACCCAGTACTTC,CASSLSGRGRGQETQYF
TRBJ1-5,.,many,TRBV7-2,TGTGCCAGCAGCTTAGACAGCCCGGGCCAGCCCCAGCATTTT,CASSLDSPGQPQHF
TRBJ2-5,.,.,TRBV19,TGTGCCAGTAGTACCTGGACCCAAGAGACCCAGTACTTC,CASSTWTQETQYF
TRBJ1-1,TRBD1,many,TRBV7-2,TGTGCCAGCACAAAGGACAGGGGGCACACTGAAGCTTTCTTT,CASTKDRGHTEAFF
TRBJ1-1,.,few,TRBV2,TGTGCCAGCAGTGAAGGTAGGGGGGGCACTGAAGCTTTCTTT,CASSEGRGGTEAFF
TRBJ2-7,TRBD2,few,TRBV5-6,TGTGCCAGCAGCTGGTACGGAGAAGCGGGGAAGGAGTACTTC,CASSWYGEAGKEYF
TRBJ2-5,.,few,TRBV28,TGTGCCAGCACCTCGGTAAGCGACAACCAAGAGACCCAGTACTTC,CASTSVSDNQETQYF
TRBJ1-5,.,.,TRBV19,TGTGCCAGTAGTTCCCGGGGAGGGCTGGAGCCCCAGCATTTT,CASSSRGGLEPQHF
TRBJ2-1,.,many,TRBV7-2,TGTGCCAGCAGCTTGGACTCCCCAGGGCTCGATGAGCAGTTCTTC,CASSLDSPGLDEQFF
TRBJ2-7,.,few,TRBV28,TGTGCCAGCAGGGAACCGGGCCGCAGCTACGAGCAGTACTTC,CASREPGRSYEQYF
TRBJ1-1,.,.,TRBV5-4,TGTGCCAGCAGCGTAGGACAGAGGAACACTGAAGCTTTCTTT,CASSVGQRNTEAFF
TRBJ1-5,.,.,TRBV20-1,TGCAGTGCTAGCGGGCAGATAAATCAGCCCCAGCATTTT,CSASGQINQPQHF
TRBJ1-1,TRBD1,few,TRBV6-5,TGTGCCAGCAGTCCCGACCGGGACAGGGCGGGTGTAGCTTTCTTT,CASSPDRDRAGVAFF
TRBJ2-5,TRBD2,.,TRBV19,TGTGCCAGTAGTGGACTAGCGGGAGGTTACCAAGAGACCCAGTACTTC,CASSGLAGGYQETQYF
TRBJ1-1,.,.,TRBV6-5,TGTGCCAGCAGTTACTCTGGAGTAGCAAGGGACACTGAAGCTTTCTTT,CASSYSGVARDTEAFF
TRBJ1-5,TRBD1,.,TRBV7-2,TGTGCCAGCAGCTTAGACAGGGGGCTCAATCAGCCCCAGCATTTT,CASSLDRGLNQPQHF
TRBJ2-1,.,many,TRBV7-2,TGTGCCAGCAGCAGAGCGTCCCGGGATGAGCAGTTCTTC,CASSRASRDEQFF
TRBJ2-5,TRBD2,.,TRBV2,TGTGCCAGCAGTAGTAGCGGGGTCCACCAAGAGACCCAGTACTTC,CASSSSGVHQETQYF
TRBJ2-6,.,many,TRBV12-3/TRBV12-4,TGTGCCAGCAGTCCTTCCTCTGGGGCCAACGTCCTGACTTTC,CASSPSSGANVLTF
TRBJ2-6,.,.,TRBV5-1,TGCGCCAGCAGCACGTGGACGGGAAACTCTGGGGCCAACGTCCTGACTTTC,CASSTWTGNSGANVLTF
TRBJ2-3,.,few,TRBV7-2,TGTGCCAGCAGCTTAACCCAGAGCACAGATACGCAGTATTTT,CASSLTQSTDTQYF
TRBJ1-1,.,few,TRBV12-5,TGTGCTAGTGGTTTGGTAACCGGCGGTGAAGCTTTCTTT,CASGLVTGGEAFF
TRBJ1-4,.,.,TRBV2,TGTGCCAGCAGTGAAGTCCACCTAGCTAATGAAAAACTGTTTTTT,CASSEVHLANEKLFF
TRBJ2-3,TRBD2,few,TRBV19,TGTGCCAGTAAGCCTAGCGGAGAGGCTGATACGCAGTATTTT,CASKPSGEADTQYF
TRBJ2-3,TRBD2,many,TRBV7-2,TGTGCCAGCAGCTCAGCAGCGGGGTCCACAGATACGCAGTATTTT,CASSSAAGSTDTQYF
TRBJ2-7,TRBD1,.,TRBV7-2,TGTGCCAGCAGCTTAGGGTCCGGGACAGGGTACGAGCAGTACTTC,CASSLGSGTGYEQYF
TRBJ1-5,.,many,TRBV12-3/TRBV12-4,TGTGCCAGCAGTCGACGGGGCAATCAGCCCCAGCATTTT,CASSRRGNQPQHF
TRBJ2-2,.,.,TRBV7-6,TGTGCCAGCAGCACTTCGAGGGGGATCACCGGGGAGCTGTTTTTT,CASSTSRGITGELFF
TRBJ2-2,.,.,TRBV28,TGTGCCAGCAGCTCATCAGGCGGCTCTCCCCGTGAGGAGCTGTTTTTT,CASSSSGGSPREELFF
TRBJ1-5,.,.,TRBV4-3,TGCGCCAGCAGCCCCAGACCCTTGGGGCAGGGGAATCAGCCCCAGCATTTT,CASSPRPLGQGNQPQHF
TRBJ1-2,.,.,TRBV19,TGTGCCAGTAGTTTACGGGCTGGCGGGGATGGCTACACCTTC,CASSLRAGGDGYTF
TRBJ1-5,.,many,TRBV2,TGTGCCAGCAGTGTAGGACTCACGGACAATCAGCCCCAGCATTTT,CASSVGLTDNQPQHF
TRBJ2-1,.,few,TRBV2,TGTGCCAGCAGAAAGGACTATTCGACCTACAATGAGCAGTTCTTC,CASRKDYSTYNEQFF
TRBJ1-1,.,.,TRBV6-6,TGTGCCAGCAGTTTATATGGGATTGGGACACAGAACACTGAAGCTTTCTTT,CASSLYGIGTQNTEAFF
TRBJ2-5,TRBD2,many,TRBV12-3/TRBV12-4,TGTGCCAGCAGGGCCGGGACCGGGGGGGAGACCCAGTACTTC,CASRAGTGGETQYF
TRBJ2-5,TRBD2,many,TRBV19,TGTGCCAGTAGTACAGGTAGCGGGAGCCTGGGGACCCAGTACTTC,CASSTGSGSLGTQYF
TRBJ1-1,.,many,TRBV7-2,TGTGCCAGCAGCTTAGTAGGGTGGGGGCACACTGAAGCTTTCTTT,CASSLVGWGHTEAFF
TRBJ2-5,TRBD1,few,TRBV5-1,TGCGCCAGCAGCAGGGACAGATCTCAAGAGACCCAGTACTTC,CASSRDRSQETQYF
TRBJ2-7,.,few,TRBV19,TGTGCCAGTAGTAGCAGCGGAACCTACGAGCAGTACTTC,CASSSSGTYEQYF
TRBJ2-7,TRBD1,many,TRBV7-9,TGTGCCAGCAGCTGGGGACAGGGCTCGAGCTCCTACGAGCAGTACTTC,CASSWGQGSSSYEQYF
TRBJ2-7,.,.,TRBV20-1,TGCAGTGCTAGAGGACTAGGTGGGACGTCCCTGACCGAGCAGTACTTC,CSARGLGGTSLTEQYF
TRBJ2-3,TRBD2,.,TRBV4-1,TGCGCCAGCAGCCAAGGAGGCCGGGGGGCAGATACGCAGTATTTT,CASSQGGRGADTQYF
TRBJ2-1,.,.,TRBV6-5,TGTGCCAGCAGTTACTACGGGAGTGGTCCCTACAATGAGCAGTTCTTC,CASSYYGSGPYNEQFF